Each of the 30 T cell receptor beta chains below was sequenced from the same sample in a study of T cell responses to AZD1222 COVID-19 vaccine. Sequencing used immunoSEQ multiplex PCR; TCRdb keeps in-frame clones, though not all of them. The sample holds 150,000 to 160,000 clones, 88% seen once. Material: peripheral blood, obtained after recovery from COVID-19. Source of these receptors: an adult who had recovered from COVID-19.

The chain uses TRBV9 and TRBJ2-2, with D possibly TRBD1 on 6 matching bases. Germline-derived CDR1 and CDR2 are SGDLS and YYNGEE. V lost 4 bases, J lost 5 bases, and 15 bases lay in between. The CDR3 length is 15 residues. CDR3 in DNA: TGTGCCAGCAGCCTTCCGGGACAAAGGACCGGGGAGCTGTTTTTT. It is translated as CASSLPGQRTGELFF.

This sequence joins TRBV10-3 and TRBJ2-5; a possible D gene is TRBD2 (6 bases). Trimming stripped 1 base from V and 5 bases from J, with 20 bases between. CDR3 length: 17 amino acids. Germline assignment: CDR1 ENHRY and CDR2 SYGVKD. The CDR3 region has the DNA TGTGCCATCAGTGAGTATTCGTCTAGCGCTAGTCCGGAGACCCAGTACTTC. Translating it yields CAISEYSSSASPETQYF.

This chain links TRBV18 with TRBJ2-5; D is undetermined. Germline V gene data show CDR1 as KGHSH and CDR2 as LQKENI. V lost 1 base, J lost 5 bases, and 14 bases lay in between. This CDR3 spans 15 amino acids. The CDR3 sequence: CASSPLANTLETQYF. DNA for the CDR3: TGTGCCAGCTCACCACTGGCCAATACGCTGGAGACCCAGTACTTC.

This chain joins TRBV7-2 and TRBJ2-1, with 10 nucleotides matching TRBD1. V lost 6 bases, J lost 7 bases, and 9 bases stayed unmatched. The CDR3 spans 15 residues. CDR1 is SGHTA and CDR2 is FQGNSA in the germline V gene. The CDR3 here is CASRSGGQGRNEQFF. The CDR3 DNA follows: TGTGCCAGCAGGTCAGGGGGACAGGGGAGAAATGAGCAGTTCTTC.

V gene TRBV2 combines with J gene TRBJ1-5, with D hard to call. CDR1 and CDR2 from the germline V gene are SNHLY and FYNNEI. The ends were cut back, 3 bases at V and 2 bases at J, with 5 bases in the middle. CDR3 length equals 13 residues. As DNA, the CDR3 is TGTGCCAGCAGTGAGGAGGGCAATCAGCCCCAGCATTTT. Translation: CASSEEGNQPQHF.

This chain joins TRBV4-3 and TRBJ1-4; TRBD1 matches 7 bases. CDR3 length equals 15 residues. Germline V gives CDR1 LGHNA, CDR2 YSLEER. Germline trimming cut 0 bases from V and 6 bases from J; bases unmatched to any gene: 4. CDR3 amino acids: CASSQEPGQYEKLFF. In DNA form, the CDR3 reads TGCGCCAGCAGCCAAGAGCCGGGACAGTATGAAAAACTGTTTTTT.

The chain recombines TRBV7-2 with TRBJ2-3; D gene unclear. The CDR3 length is 16 residues. Germline CDR1 is SGHTA and CDR2 is FQGNSA. V shed 1 base and J shed 2 bases, with 13 bases lying between them. The CDR3 protein is CASSLEVGRHTDTQYF. The DNA for the CDR3 is TGTGCCAGCAGCTTAGAGGTGGGCCGGCACACAGATACGCAGTATTTT.

This clone was detected a few times. V and J are TRBV7-8 and TRBJ2-5, with D tentatively TRBD1 or TRBD2 (5 bases each). There are 15 residues in the CDR3. V lost 4 bases and J lost 5, with 17 bases in between. Germline V gives CDR1 SGHVS, CDR2 FQNEAQ. CDR3 nucleotides: TGTGCCAGCAGCTCAAGGTGGGGGATGGGGGAGACCCAGTACTTC. Its protein product is CASSSRWGMGETQYF.

The chain combines TRBV4-1 with TRBJ2-4, with TRBD2 as a possible D gene (6 bases). Trimming shortened V by 1 base and J by 0 bases, and 13 bases separated the two germline ends. The germline CDR1 and CDR2 sequences are MGHRA and YSYEKL. The CDR3 covers 17 residues. CDR3 loop: CASSQVTGVRAKNIQYF. The CDR3 nucleotides read TGCGCCAGCAGCCAAGTTACGGGGGTGAGAGCCAAAAACATTCAGTACTTC.

This clone has only one observation. The chain recombines TRBV7-7 with TRBJ2-3; D perhaps matches TRBD2 (6 bases). Germline V gene lookup returns CDR1 SSHAT and CDR2 FNYEAQ (reference sequence). V was clipped by 8 bases and J by 0 bases, with 12 bases between them. The CDR3 is made up of 14 amino acids. For the CDR3, the DNA is TGTGCCAGCCCCTCGCGGGGCAGCACAGATACGCAGTATTTT. It yields the protein CASPSRGSTDTQYF.

The chain couples TRBV18 to TRBJ2-3; 7 bases are a match to TRBD2. The CDR3 totals 15 residues. J gave up 3 bases and V 3 bases, and 6 bases lay outside the gene matches. CDR1 and CDR2 from the germline V gene are KGHSH and LQKENI. CDR3 DNA: TGTGCCAGCTCACCCGTACTAGCGACAACAGATACGCAGTATTTT. This gives the protein CASSPVLATTDTQYF.

The chain has TRBV6-6 and TRBJ2-7; maybe TRBD1 (6 bases). This CDR3 is 12 amino acids long. V was trimmed by 7 bases and J by 4 bases, leaving 11 bases between them. Germline-derived CDR1 and CDR2 are MNHNY and SVGAGI (reference sequence). In DNA form, the CDR3 reads TGTGCCAGCAAGGGACAAGATTACGAGCAGTACTTC. It specifies CASKGQDYEQYF.

This chain connects TRBV3-1 (or the pseudogene TRBV3-2) to TRBJ2-3; TRBD2 is a possible D gene (6 bases). CDR3 length equals 15 residues. Germline V gives CDR1 LGHDT, CDR2 YNNKEL (reference sequence). Trimming removed 0 bases from V and 8 bases from J, with 15 bases in between. The CDR3 reads CASSQDRRGLSTQYF. In DNA, the CDR3 is TGTGCCAGCAGCCAAGATCGGCGGGGTTTAAGTACGCAGTATTTT.

The chain joins TRBV11-2 to TRBJ1-6; 8 nucleotides line up with TRBD1. Trimming removed 8 bases from V and 1 base from J; junction bases left unmatched: 10. The length of the CDR3 is 17 residues. Germline loops: CDR1 SGHAT, CDR2 FQNNGV. CDR3 sequence: CASSDPGTGSYNSPLHF. CDR3 in DNA: TGTGCCAGCTCCGATCCCGGGACAGGTTCCTATAATTCACCCCTCCACTTT.

CDR3 in amino acids: CSVGGQGVDGYTF. The CDR3 DNA reads TGCAGCGTTGGGGGACAGGGGGTAGATGGCTACACCTTC. V is TRBV29-1 and J is TRBJ1-2, with 11 nucleotides matching TRBD1. The CDR3 spans 13 residues. The germline CDR1 and CDR2 sequences are SQVTM and ANQGSEA. The trim removed 4 bases at V and 6 bases at J, leaving 4 bases unmatched.

The chain couples TRBV28 to TRBJ2-7, with 8 bases lining up with TRBD1. CDR1 and CDR2 (germline): MDHEN, SYDVKM. The CDR3 is made up of 14 amino acids. Trimming took 7 bases from V and 0 from J; bases not matched to a gene: 5. CDR3 in amino acids: CASTTGGPSYEQYF. Written as DNA, the CDR3 is TGTGCCAGCACCACAGGGGGTCCCTCCTACGAGCAGTACTTC.

The rearrangement uses TRBV7-2 and TRBJ1-1; D is undetermined. The CDR3 covers 15 residues. Trimming cost V 5 bases and J 1 base, with 14 bases left between them. Germline CDR1 SGHTA, CDR2 FQGNSA. The CDR3 reads CASSPGPAQNTEAFF. In DNA, the CDR3 is TGTGCCAGCAGCCCTGGACCCGCGCAGAACACTGAAGCTTTCTTT.

CDR3 region: CASSLGSGNTEAFF. The CDR3 nucleotides are TGCGCCAGCAGCTTGGGGTCGGGGAACACTGAAGCTTTCTTT. The chain uses TRBV5-1 and TRBJ1-1; D gene unclear. The V and J ends lost 0 bases and 1 base respectively, with 7 bases between them. Germline V gene sequence: CDR1 SGHRS, CDR2 YFSETQ. The CDR3 is made up of 14 amino acids.

The rearrangement joins TRBV19 to TRBJ1-5; D perhaps matches TRBD1 (6 bases). The germline V and J ends were trimmed by 6 bases and 6 bases, with 15 bases remaining between them. The CDR3 is made up of 14 amino acids. Germline assignment: CDR1 LNHDA and CDR2 SQIVND (reference sequence). The CDR3 protein is CASSPRGEGQPQHF. The CDR3 DNA is TGTGCCAGTAGCCCAAGGGGGGAGGGTCAGCCCCAGCATTTT.

V gene TRBV2 combines with J gene TRBJ1-1; D might be TRBD1 (5 bases). Per the germline V gene, CDR1 is SNHLY and CDR2 is FYNNEI. The CDR3 extends over 13 amino acids. V gave up 6 bases and J gave up 4 bases, with 12 bases separating them. In DNA form, the CDR3 reads TGTGCCAGCAGGCGGGGCTTGGGCACTGAAGCTTTCTTT. Its translation is CASRRGLGTEAFF. The whole variable domain, filled in from reference TRBV2 and TRBJ1-1, reads EPEVTQTPSHQVTQMGQEVILRCVPISNHLYFYWYRQILGQKVEFLVSFYNNEISEKSEIFDDQFSVERPDGSNFTLKIRSTKLEDSAMYFCASRRGLGTEAFFGQGTRLTVV.

The V call is TRBV6-5, the J call TRBJ1-5, with D possibly TRBD1 on 6 matching bases. The V end lost 10 bases, the J end lost 5 bases, and 18 bases lay between the germline ends. The length of the CDR3 is 14 residues. CDR1 and CDR2 from the germline V gene are MNHEY and SVGAGI. Here the CDR3 DNA reads TGTGCCACCCGGACTTCCGAGGGGGATCAGCCCCAGCATTTT. Encoded protein: CATRTSEGDQPQHF.

This chain links TRBV19 with TRBJ2-1, with D possibly TRBD2 on 6 matching bases. The CDR3 sequence is 13 residues long. CDR1 and CDR2 (germline): LNHDA, SQIVND (reference sequence). V dropped 6 bases and J dropped 9 bases, with 15 bases sitting between them. CDR3 residues: CASRQQLAPEQFF. As DNA, the CDR3 is TGTGCCAGTAGGCAACAACTAGCACCTGAGCAGTTCTTC.

There are a few counts of this clone. This chain uses TRBV5-1 with TRBJ2-7; 9 bases align to TRBD2. The CDR3 consists of 15 residues. J gave up 0 bases and V 4 bases, and 5 bases lay outside the gene matches. Germline lookup yields CDR1 SGHRS and CDR2 YFSETQ. The CDR3 region is CASSPLSGSSYEQYF. CDR3 nucleotide sequence: TGCGCCAGCAGCCCACTTAGCGGGAGCTCCTACGAGCAGTACTTC.

The J gene is TRBJ2-2, the V gene TRBV5-1; TRBD1 agrees at 12 bases. The CDR3 is made up of 17 amino acids. The V segment lost 4 bases and the J segment 6 bases; nucleotides outside the gene matches: 10. Germline CDR1 is SGHRS and CDR2 is YFSETQ. Here the CDR3 reads CASSPGSGTGGSGELFF. The CDR3 DNA reads TGCGCCAGCAGCCCGGGATCCGGGACAGGGGGCTCCGGGGAGCTGTTTTTT.

The chain carries TRBV7-6 and TRBJ1-2; D may be TRBD1 (6 bases). The CDR3 totals 15 residues. Trimming took off 6 bases at V and 3 bases at J, with 17 bases between the two ends. Germline V CDR1 and CDR2: SGHVS, FNYEAQ. Written as DNA, the CDR3 is TGTGCCAGCAGTAAAGAAGGGGGGCGCCACTATGGCTACACCTTC. This codes for CASSKEGGRHYGYTF. The complete variable domain, with remaining parts taken from reference TRBV7-6 and TRBJ1-2, reads GAGVSQSPRYKVTKRGQDVALRCDPISGHVSLYWYRQALGQGPEFLTYFNYEAQQDKSGLPNDRFSAERPEGSISTLTIQRTEQRDSAMYRCASSKEGGRHYGYTFGSGTRLTVV.

The V call is TRBV9, the J call TRBJ2-2; 12 positions match TRBD1. V lost 1 base to trimming and J lost 4 bases; unmatched junction nucleotides: 5. The CDR3 is made up of 17 amino acids. In germline, CDR1 is SGDLS, CDR2 YYNGEE. For the CDR3, the DNA is TGTGCCAGCAGCGTAAAGGGACAGGGGGCTTTCACCGGGGAGCTGTTTTTT. Translation: CASSVKGQGAFTGELFF.

Regarding this clone: Mismatch with germline at one junction end may stem from a read error. The same CDR3 also results from other DNA sequences found in this sample. This chain uses TRBV14 with TRBJ2-7, with D possibly being TRBD1 (5 bases). This CDR3 spans 14 amino acids. Germline V gives CDR1 SGHDN, CDR2 FVKESK. The CDR3 nucleotides read TGCGCCAGCAGCCAAGATTCAGACAGAGACGAGCAGTACTTC. Its translation: CASSQDSDRDEQYF.

The chain couples TRBV3-1 (or the pseudogene TRBV3-2) to TRBJ2-6, with a tentative D call TRBD2 (6 bases). The germline V and J ends were trimmed by 0 bases and 8 bases, with 20 bases remaining between them. The CDR3 totals 18 residues. Germline CDR1 LGHDT, CDR2 YNNKEL (reference sequence). This CDR3 reads CASSQDGSGYSTPNVLTF. The CDR3 region has the DNA TGTGCCAGCAGCCAAGATGGTAGCGGTTACTCGACCCCCAACGTCCTGACTTTC.

The chain recombines TRBV24-1 with TRBJ2-1, with D possibly being TRBD1 (5 bases). Trimming removed 7 bases at V and 9 bases at J, with 12 bases between. The CDR3 is 12 amino acids. Germline V gene sequence: CDR1 KGHDR, CDR2 SFDVKD. The CDR3 loop is CATRGPSSEQFF. CDR3 bases: TGTGCCACCAGGGGGCCCAGCAGTGAGCAGTTCTTC.

The V call is TRBV6-4, the J call TRBJ2-1; 9 bases agree with TRBD1. The trim removed 6 bases at V and 5 bases at J, leaving 2 bases unmatched. This CDR3 has 13 amino acids. The germline gives CDR1 MRHNA, CDR2 SNTAGT. CDR3 in DNA: TGTGCCAGCAGGGGACAGGGTGACAATGAGCAGTTCTTC. Its translation: CASRGQGDNEQFF.